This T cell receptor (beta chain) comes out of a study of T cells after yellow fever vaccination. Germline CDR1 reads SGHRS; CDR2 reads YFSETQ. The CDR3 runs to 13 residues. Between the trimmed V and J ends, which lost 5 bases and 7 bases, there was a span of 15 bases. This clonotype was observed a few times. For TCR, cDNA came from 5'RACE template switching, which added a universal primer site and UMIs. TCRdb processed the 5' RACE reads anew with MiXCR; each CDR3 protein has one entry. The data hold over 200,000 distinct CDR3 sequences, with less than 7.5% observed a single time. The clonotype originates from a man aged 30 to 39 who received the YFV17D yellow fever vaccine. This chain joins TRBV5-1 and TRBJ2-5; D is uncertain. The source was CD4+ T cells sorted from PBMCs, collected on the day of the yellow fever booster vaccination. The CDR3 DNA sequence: TGCGCCAGCAGGATAGCCACCTCGGGGACCCAGTACTTC. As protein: CASRIATSGTQYF.